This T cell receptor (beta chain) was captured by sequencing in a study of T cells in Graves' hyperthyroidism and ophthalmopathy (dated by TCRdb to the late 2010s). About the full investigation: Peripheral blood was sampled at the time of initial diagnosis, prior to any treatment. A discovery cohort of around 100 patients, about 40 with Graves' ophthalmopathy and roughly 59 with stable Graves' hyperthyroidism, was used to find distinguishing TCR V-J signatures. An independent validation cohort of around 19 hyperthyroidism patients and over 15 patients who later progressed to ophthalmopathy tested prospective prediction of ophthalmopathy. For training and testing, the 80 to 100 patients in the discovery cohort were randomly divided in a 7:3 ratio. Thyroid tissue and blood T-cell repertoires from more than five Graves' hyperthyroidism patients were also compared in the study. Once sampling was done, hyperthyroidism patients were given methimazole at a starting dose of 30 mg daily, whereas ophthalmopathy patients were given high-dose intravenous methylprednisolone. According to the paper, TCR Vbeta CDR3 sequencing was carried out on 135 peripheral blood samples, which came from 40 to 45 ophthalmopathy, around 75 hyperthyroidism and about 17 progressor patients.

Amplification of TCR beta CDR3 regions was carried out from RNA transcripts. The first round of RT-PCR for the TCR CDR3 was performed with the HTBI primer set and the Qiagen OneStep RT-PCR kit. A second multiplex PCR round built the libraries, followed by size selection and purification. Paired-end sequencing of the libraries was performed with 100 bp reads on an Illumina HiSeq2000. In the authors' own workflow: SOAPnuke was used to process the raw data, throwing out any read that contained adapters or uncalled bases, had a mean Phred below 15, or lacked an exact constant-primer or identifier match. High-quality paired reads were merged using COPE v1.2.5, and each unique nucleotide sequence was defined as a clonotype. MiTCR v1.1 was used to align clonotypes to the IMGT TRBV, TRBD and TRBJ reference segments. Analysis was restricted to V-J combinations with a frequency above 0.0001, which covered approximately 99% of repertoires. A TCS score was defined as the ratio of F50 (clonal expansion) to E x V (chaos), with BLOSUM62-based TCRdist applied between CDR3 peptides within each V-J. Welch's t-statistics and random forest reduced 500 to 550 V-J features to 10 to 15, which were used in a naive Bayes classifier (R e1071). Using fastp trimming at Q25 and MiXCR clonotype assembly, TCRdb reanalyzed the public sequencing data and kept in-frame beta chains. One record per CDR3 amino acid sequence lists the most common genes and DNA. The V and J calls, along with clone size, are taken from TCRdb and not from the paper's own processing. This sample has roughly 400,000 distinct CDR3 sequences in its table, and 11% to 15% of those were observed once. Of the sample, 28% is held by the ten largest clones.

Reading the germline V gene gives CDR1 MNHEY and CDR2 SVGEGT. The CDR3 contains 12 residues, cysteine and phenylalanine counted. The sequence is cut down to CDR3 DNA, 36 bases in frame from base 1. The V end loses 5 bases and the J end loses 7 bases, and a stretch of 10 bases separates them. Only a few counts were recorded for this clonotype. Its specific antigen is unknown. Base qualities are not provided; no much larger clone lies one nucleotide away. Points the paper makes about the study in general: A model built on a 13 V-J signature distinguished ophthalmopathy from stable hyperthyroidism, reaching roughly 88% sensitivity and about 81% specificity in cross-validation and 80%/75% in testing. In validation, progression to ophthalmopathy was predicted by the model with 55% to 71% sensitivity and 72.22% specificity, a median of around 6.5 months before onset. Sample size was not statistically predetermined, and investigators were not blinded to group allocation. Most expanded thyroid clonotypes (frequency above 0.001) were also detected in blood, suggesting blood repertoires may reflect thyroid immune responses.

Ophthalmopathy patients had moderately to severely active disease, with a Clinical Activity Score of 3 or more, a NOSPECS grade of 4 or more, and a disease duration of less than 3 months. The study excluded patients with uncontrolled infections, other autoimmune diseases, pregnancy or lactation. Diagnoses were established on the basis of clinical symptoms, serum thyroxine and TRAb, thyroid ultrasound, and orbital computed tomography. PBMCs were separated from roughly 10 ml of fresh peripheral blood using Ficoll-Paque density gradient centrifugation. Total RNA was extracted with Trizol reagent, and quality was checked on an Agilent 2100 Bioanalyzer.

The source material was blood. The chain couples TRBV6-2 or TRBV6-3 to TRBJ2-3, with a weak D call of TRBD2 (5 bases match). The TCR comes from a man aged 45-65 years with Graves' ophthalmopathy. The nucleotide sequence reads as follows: TGTGCCAGCAGTCCCTCGGGGTATACGCAGTATTTT. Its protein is CASSPSGYTQYF.